The count of the clone carrying this TCR beta chain is one. The sample originates from a study of blood T cell repertoires in COVID-19. TCRdb's table, derived via immunoSEQ multiplex PCR, lists solely in-frame clones and lacks some. Seen here are 170,000 or so clones, about 86% observed once, and the top ten hold approximately 7%. V was pared by 2 bases and J by 6 bases, with 12 bases between. The V gene's germline CDR1 is SGHNT and CDR2 YYREEE (reference sequence). The CDR3 length is 14 residues. Sequencing used peripheral blood. This TCR was recovered from a man aged 45-65 years with active or convalescent COVID-19. The chain uses TRBV5-4 and TRBJ1-5; tentatively, D is TRBD1 (5 bases). The CDR3 region has the DNA TGTGCCAGCAGCTTTGGGGGGAGGGGTCAGCCCCAGCATTTT. Its protein product is CASSFGGRGQPQHF.